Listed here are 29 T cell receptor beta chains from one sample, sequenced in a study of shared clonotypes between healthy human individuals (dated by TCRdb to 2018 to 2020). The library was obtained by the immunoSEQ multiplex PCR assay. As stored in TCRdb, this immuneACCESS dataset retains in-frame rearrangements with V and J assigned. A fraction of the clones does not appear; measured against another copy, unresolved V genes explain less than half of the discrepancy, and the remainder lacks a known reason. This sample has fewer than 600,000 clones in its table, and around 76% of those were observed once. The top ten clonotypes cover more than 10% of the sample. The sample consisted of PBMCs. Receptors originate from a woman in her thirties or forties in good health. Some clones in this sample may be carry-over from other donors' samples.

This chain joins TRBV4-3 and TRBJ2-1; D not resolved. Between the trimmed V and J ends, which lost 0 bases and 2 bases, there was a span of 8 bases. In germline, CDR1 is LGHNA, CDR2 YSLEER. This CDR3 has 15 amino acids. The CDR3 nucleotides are TGCGCCAGCAGCCAAGAGGTGACTCCCTACAATGAGCAGTTCTTC. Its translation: CASSQEVTPYNEQFF.

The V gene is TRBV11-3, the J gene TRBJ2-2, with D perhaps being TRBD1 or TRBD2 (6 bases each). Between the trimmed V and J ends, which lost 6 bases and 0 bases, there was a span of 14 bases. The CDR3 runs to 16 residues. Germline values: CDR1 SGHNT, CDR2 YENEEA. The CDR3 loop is CASSPEGGSNTGELFF. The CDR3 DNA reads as TGTGCCAGCAGTCCTGAGGGGGGATCGAACACCGGGGAGCTGTTTTTT.

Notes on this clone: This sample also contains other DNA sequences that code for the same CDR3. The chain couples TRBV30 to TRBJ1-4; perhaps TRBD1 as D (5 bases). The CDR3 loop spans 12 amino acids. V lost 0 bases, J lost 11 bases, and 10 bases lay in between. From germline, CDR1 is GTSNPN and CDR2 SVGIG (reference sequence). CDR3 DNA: TGTGCCTGGAGTGTTCTAGGGGAGAAACTGTTTTTT. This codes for CAWSVLGEKLFF.

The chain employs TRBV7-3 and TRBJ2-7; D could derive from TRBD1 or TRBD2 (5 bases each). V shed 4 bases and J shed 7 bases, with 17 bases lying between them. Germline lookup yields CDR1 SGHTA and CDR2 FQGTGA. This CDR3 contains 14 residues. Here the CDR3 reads CASSSPGPGLEQYF. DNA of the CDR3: TGTGCCAGCAGCTCGCCGGGACCCGGCTTGGAGCAGTACTTC.

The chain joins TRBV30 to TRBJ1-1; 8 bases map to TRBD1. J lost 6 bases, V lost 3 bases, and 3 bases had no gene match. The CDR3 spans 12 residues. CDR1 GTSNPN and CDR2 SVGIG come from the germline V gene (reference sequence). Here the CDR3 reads CAWRADRAEAFF. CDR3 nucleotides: TGTGCCTGGAGAGCGGACAGGGCTGAAGCTTTCTTT.

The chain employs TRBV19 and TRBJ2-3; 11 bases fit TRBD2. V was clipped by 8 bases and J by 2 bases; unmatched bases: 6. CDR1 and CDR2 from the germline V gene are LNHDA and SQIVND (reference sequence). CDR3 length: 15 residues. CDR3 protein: CASRRLAGYTDTQYF. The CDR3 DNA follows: TGTGCCAGTCGCCGACTAGCGGGATACACAGATACGCAGTATTTT.

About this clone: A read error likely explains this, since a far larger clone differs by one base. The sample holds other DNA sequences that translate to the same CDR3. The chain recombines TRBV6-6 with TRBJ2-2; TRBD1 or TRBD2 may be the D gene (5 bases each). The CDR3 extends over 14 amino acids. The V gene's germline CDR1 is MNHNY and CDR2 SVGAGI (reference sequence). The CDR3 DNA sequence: TGTGCCAGCAGGTCAGGGACGGACACCGGGGAGTTGTTTTTT. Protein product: CASRSGTDTGELFF.

The CDR3 region has the DNA TGTGCCAGCAGCTTAACGTCTCCTAAGGACAGGGGAACAGATACGCAGTATTTT. Amino acid sequence: CASSLTSPKDRGTDTQYF. This chain uses TRBV7-2 with TRBJ2-3; 9 bases map to TRBD1. The CDR3 has 18 residues. J lost 3 bases, V lost 2 bases, and 12 bases had no gene match. Germline-derived CDR1 and CDR2 are SGHTA and FQGNSA.

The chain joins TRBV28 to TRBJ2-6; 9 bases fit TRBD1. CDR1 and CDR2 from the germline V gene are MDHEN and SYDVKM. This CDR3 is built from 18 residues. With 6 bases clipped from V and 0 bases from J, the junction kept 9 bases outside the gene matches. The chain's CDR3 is CASSPRRDRASGANVLTF. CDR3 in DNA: TGTGCCAGCAGCCCCCGTAGGGACAGGGCCTCTGGGGCCAACGTCCTGACTTTC.

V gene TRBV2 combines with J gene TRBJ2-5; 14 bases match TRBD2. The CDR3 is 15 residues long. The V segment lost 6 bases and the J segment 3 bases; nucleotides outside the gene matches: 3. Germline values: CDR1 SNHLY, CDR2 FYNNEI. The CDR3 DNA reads TGTGCCAGCAGCCAGACTAGCGGGGGGGAAGAGACCCAGTACTTC. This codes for CASSQTSGGEETQYF.

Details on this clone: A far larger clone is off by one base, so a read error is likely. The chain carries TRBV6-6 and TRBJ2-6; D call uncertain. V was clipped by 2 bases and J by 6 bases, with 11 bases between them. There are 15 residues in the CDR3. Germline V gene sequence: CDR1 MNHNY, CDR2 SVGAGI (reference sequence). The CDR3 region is CASSYTSAVANVLTF. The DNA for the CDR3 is TGTGCCAGCAGTTACACAAGTGCCGTGGCCAACGTCCTGACTTTC.

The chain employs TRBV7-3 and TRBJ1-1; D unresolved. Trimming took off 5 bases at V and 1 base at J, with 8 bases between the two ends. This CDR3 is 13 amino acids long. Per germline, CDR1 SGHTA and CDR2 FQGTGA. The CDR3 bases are TGTGCCAGCAGCCCAGGTTGGAACACTGAAGCTTTCTTT. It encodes CASSPGWNTEAFF. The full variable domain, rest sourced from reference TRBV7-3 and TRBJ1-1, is GAGVSQTPSNKVTEKGKYVELRCDPISGHTALYWYRQSLGQGPEFLIYFQGTGAADDSGLPNDRFFAVRPEGSVSTLKIQRTERGDSAVYLCASSPGWNTEAFFGQGTRLTVV.

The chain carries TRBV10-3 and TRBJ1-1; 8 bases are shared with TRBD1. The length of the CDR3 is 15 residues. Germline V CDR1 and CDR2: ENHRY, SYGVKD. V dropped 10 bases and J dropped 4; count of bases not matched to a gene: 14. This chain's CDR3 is CATARTGMGLTEAFF. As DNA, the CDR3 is TGTGCCACGGCACGGACAGGGATGGGGCTCACTGAAGCTTTCTTT.

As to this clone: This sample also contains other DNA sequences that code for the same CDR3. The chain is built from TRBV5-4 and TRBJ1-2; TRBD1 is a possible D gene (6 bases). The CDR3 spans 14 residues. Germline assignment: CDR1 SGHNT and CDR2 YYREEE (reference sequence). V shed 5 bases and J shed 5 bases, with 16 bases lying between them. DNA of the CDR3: TGTGCCAGCAGTATGGCAGGGGCGGGGTATGGCTACACCTTC. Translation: CASSMAGAGYGYTF.

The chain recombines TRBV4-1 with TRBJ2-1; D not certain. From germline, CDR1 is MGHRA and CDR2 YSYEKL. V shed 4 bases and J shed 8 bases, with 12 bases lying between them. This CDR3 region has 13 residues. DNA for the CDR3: TGCGCCAGCAGCCCCGGTCCGTCATATGAGCAGTTCTTC. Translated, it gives CASSPGPSYEQFF.

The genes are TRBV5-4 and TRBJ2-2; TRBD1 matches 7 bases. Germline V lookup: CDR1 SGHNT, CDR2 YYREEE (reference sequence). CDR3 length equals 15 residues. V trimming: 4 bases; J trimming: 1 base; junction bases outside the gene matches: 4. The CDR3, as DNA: TGTGCCAGCAGCCCGCGACAGGGGAACACCGGGGAGCTGTTTTTT. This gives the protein CASSPRQGNTGELFF.

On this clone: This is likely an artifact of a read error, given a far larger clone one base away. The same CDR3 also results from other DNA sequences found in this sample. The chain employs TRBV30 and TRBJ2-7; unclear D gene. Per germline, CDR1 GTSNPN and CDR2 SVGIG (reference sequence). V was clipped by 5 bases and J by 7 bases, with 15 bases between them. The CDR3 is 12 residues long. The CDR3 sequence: CAWSQDRYEQYF. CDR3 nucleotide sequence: TGTGCCTGGTCGCAGGACCGCTATGAGCAGTACTTC. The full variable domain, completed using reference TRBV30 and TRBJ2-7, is SQTIHQWPATLVQPVGSPLSLECTVEGTSNPNLYWYRQAAGRGLQLLFYSVGIGQISSEVPQNLSASRPQDRQFILSSKKLLLSDSGFYLCAWSQDRYEQYFGPGTRLTVT.

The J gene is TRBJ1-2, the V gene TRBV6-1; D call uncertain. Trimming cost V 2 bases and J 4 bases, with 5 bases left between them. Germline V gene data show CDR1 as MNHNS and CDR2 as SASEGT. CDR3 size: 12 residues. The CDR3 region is CASSESSYGYTF. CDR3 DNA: TGTGCCAGCAGTGAAAGCAGCTATGGCTACACCTTC.

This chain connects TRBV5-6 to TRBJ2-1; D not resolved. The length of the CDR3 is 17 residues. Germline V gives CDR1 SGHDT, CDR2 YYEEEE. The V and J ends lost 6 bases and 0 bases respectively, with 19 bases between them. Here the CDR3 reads CASTFLGKGPSYNEQFF. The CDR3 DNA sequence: TGTGCCAGCACCTTTTTAGGGAAGGGCCCCTCCTACAATGAGCAGTTCTTC.

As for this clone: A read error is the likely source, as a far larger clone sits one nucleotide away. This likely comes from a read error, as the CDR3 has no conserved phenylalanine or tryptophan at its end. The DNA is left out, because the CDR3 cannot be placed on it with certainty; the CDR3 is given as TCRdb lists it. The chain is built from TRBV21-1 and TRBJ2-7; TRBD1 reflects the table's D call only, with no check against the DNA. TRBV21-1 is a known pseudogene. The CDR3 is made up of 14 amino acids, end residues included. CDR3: CASSIYRVWAEQYL.

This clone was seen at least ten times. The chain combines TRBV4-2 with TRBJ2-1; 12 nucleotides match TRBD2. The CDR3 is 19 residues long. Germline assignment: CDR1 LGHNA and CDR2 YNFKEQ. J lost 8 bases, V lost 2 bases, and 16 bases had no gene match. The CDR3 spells CASSQWTGVASGRADEQFF. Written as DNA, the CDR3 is TGTGCCAGCAGCCAATGGACAGGGGTGGCTAGCGGGAGGGCCGATGAGCAGTTCTTC.

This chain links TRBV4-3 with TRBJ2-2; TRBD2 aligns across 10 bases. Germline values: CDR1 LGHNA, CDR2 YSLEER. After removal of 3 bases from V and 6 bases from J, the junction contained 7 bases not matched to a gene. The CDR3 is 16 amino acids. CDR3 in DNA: TGCGCCAGCAGCCAGATGTGGCTAGCGGGAGCCGGGGAGCTGTTTTTT. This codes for CASSQMWLAGAGELFF.

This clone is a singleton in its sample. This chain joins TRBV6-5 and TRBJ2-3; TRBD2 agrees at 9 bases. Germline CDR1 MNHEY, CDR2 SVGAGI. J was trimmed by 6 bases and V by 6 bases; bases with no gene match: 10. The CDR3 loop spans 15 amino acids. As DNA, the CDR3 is TGTGCCAGCAGCTTTAGCGGGAGATCGAGGGATACGCAGTATTTT. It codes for CASSFSGRSRDTQYF.

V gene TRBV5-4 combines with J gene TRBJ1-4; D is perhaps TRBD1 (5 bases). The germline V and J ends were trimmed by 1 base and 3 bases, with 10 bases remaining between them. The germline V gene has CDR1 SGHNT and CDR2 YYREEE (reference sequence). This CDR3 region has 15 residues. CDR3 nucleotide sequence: TGTGCCAGCAGCTTGATGCAGGGACCTAATGAAAAACTGTTTTTT. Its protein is CASSLMQGPNEKLFF.

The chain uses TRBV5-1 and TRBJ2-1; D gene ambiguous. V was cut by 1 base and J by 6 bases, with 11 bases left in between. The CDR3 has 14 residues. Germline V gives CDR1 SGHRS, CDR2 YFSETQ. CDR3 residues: CASSLSVDTNEQFF. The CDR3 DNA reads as TGCGCCAGCAGCTTGTCCGTAGATACCAATGAGCAGTTCTTC.

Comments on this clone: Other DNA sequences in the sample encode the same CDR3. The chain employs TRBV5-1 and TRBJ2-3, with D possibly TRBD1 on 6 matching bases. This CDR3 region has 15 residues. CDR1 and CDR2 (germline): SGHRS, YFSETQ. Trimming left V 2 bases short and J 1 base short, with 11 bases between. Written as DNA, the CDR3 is TGCGCCAGCAGCTTACAGGGTAGTGGCACAGATACGCAGTATTTT. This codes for CASSLQGSGTDTQYF.

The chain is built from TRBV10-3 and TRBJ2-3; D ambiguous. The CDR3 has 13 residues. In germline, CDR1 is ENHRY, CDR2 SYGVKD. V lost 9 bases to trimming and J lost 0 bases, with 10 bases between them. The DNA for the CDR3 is TGTGCCATAGGACCCCCCAGCACAGATACGCAGTATTTT. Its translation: CAIGPPSTDTQYF.

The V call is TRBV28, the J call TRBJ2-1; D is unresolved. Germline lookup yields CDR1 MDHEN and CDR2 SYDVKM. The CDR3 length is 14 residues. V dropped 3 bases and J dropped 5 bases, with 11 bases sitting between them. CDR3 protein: CASSFRALNNEQFF. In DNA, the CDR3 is TGTGCCAGCAGTTTTCGAGCGCTAAACAATGAGCAGTTCTTC.

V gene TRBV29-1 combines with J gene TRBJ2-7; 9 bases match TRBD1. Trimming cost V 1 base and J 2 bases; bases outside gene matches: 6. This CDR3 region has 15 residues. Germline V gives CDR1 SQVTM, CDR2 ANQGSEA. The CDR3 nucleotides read TGCAGCGTTGAAGTCCGACAGGGGGGGCCCTACGAGCAGTACTTC. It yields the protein CSVEVRQGGPYEQYF.